The entry below describes one T cell receptor (beta chain). There were likely unrecorded immune exposures, though donors were nominally healthy when sampled. This sample is part of a study of cytomegalovirus exposure and HLA in healthy donors. PCR involved 60 Vbeta and 13 Jbeta primers. The method was immunoSEQ multiplex PCR; TCRdb's version includes in-frame clones alone and lacks a portion of them. The table lists around 190,000 clones, roughly 80% of them singletons. The TCR comes from a female donor in good health and CMV-seronegative. The sequencing input was PBMCs.

The CDR3 spells CASTIYSMGERGYGYTF. CDR3 DNA: TGTGCCAGCACCATTTACTCCATGGGAGAACGGGGCTATGGCTACACCTTC. The gene calls are TRBV5-6 and TRBJ1-2, with D uncertain. V lost 6 bases to trimming and J lost 4 bases, with 25 bases between them. CDR1 is SGHDT, CDR2 YYEEEE, per germline. This CDR3 is 17 amino acids long. The full variable domain, its missing parts supplied by reference TRBV5-6 and TRBJ1-2, is DAGVTQSPTHLIKTRGQQVTLRCSPKSGHDTVSWYQQALGQGPQFIFQYYEEEERQRGNFPDRFSGHQFPNYSSELNVNALLLGDSALYLCASTIYSMGERGYGYTFGSGTRLTVV.